What follows is one T cell receptor beta chain and its context. The sample belongs to a study of T cell changes during pregnancy in multiple sclerosis. Assay used: immunoSEQ multiplex PCR; TCRdb lists only in-frame clones, some missing. The sample has roughly 46,000 clones, just under 95% seen once; the top ten hold around 3.9%. This CDR3 has 10 residues. Trimming removed 11 bases at V and 6 bases at J, with 8 bases between. Germline V gene data show CDR1 as SNHLY and CDR2 as FYNNEI. This specimen consisted of CD8+ T cells from peripheral blood mononuclear cells, obtained after pregnancy. The sequence was obtained from a female donor with multiple sclerosis, enrolled in a pregnancy study. This chain connects TRBV2 to TRBJ2-1; possible D gene TRBD2, 5 bases. Written as DNA, the CDR3 is TGTGCCCTCCGGGGCAATGAGCAGTTCTTC. It yields the protein CALRGNEQFF.